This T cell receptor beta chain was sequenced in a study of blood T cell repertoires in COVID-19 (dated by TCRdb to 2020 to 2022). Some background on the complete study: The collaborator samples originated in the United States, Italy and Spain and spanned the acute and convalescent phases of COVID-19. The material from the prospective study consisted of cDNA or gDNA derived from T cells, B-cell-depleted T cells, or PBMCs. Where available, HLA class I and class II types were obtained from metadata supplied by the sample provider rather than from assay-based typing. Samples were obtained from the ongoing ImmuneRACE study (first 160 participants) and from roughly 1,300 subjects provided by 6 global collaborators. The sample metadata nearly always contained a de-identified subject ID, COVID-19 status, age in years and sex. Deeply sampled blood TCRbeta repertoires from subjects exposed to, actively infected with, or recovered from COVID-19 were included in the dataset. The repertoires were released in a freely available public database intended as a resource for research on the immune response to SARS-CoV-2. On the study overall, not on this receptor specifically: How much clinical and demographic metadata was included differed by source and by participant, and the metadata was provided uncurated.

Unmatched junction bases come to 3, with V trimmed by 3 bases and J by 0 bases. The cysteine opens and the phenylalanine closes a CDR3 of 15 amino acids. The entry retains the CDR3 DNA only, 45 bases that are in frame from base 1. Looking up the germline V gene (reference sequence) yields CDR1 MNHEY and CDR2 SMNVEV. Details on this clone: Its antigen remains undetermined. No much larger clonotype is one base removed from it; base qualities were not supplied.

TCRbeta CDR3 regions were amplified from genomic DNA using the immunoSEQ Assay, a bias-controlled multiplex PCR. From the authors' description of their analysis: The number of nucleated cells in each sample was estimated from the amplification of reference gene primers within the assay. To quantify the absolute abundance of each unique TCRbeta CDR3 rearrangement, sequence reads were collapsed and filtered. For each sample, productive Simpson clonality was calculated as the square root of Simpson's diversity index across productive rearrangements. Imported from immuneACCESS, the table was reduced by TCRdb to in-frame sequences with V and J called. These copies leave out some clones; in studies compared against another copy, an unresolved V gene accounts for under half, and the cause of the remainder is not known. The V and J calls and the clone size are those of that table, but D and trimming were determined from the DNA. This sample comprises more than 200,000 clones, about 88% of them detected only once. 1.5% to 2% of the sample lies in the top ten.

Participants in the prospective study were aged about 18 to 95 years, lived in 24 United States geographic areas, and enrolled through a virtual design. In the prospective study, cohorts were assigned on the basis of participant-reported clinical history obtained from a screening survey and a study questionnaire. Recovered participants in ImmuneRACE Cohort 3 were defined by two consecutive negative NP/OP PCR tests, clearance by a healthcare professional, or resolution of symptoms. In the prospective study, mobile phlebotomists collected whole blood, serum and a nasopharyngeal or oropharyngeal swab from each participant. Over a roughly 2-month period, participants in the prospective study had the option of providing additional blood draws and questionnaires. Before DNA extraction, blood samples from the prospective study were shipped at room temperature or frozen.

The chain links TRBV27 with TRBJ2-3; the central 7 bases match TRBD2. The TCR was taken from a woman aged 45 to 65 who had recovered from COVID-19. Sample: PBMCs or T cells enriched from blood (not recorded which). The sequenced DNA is TGTGCCAGCAGTTTCAGCGGGACCAGCACAGATACGCAGTATTTT. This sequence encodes CASSFSGTSTDTQYF.